The 29 T cell receptor beta chains presented below share a single source sample, sequenced in a study of cytomegalovirus exposure and HLA in healthy donors. Vbeta (60) and Jbeta (13) primers were used in the PCR. TCRdb keeps only in-frame clones here, not all; method: immunoSEQ multiplex PCR. The data hold some 200,000 clones, with around 75% observed a single time. Sequences were obtained from PBMCs. The origin of the receptors is a female donor in good health and CMV-seronegative.

The V and J genes are TRBV19 and TRBJ2-7; 9 nucleotides align to TRBD2. The V segment lost 8 bases and the J segment 1 base; nucleotides outside the gene matches: 6. From germline, CDR1 is LNHDA and CDR2 SQIVND (reference sequence). The length of the CDR3 is 14 residues. The chain's CDR3 is CASGGREGSYEQYF. The CDR3 DNA reads as TGTGCCAGTGGCGGGCGGGAGGGTTCCTACGAGCAGTACTTC.

This clone is a singleton in its sample. J is TRBJ2-3 and V is TRBV4-3, with 7 bases matching TRBD2. V trimming: 1 base; J trimming: 1 base; junction bases outside the gene matches: 8. The CDR3 is made up of 17 amino acids. Germline loops: CDR1 LGHNA, CDR2 YSLEER. CDR3 sequence: CASSQGYASGRTDTQYF. The CDR3 DNA follows: TGCGCCAGCAGCCAAGGTTATGCTAGCGGACGCACAGATACGCAGTATTTT.

The chain links TRBV6-1 to TRBJ2-5; TRBD2 agrees at 10 bases. The V segment lost 4 bases and the J segment 4 bases; nucleotides outside the gene matches: 21. The CDR3 is made up of 20 amino acids. Germline CDR1 and CDR2: MNHNS and SASEGT. CDR3 DNA: TGTGCCAGCAGTGTGAGTTGGCTAGCGGGGGCCCAGGGTGCGTCAGAGACCCAGTACTTC. The encoded protein is CASSVSWLAGAQGASETQYF.

The CDR3 here is CSVEGTANTEAFF. The CDR3 bases are TGCAGCGTTGAAGGGACAGCGAACACTGAAGCTTTCTTT. The chain joins TRBV29-1 to TRBJ1-1; tentatively, D is TRBD1 (6 bases). CDR1 SQVTM and CDR2 ANQGSEA come from the germline V gene. V was trimmed by 1 base and J by 1 base, leaving 7 bases between them. The CDR3 has 13 amino acids. Full variable domain (outside the CDR3, taken from reference TRBV29-1 and TRBJ1-1): SAVISQKPSRDICQRGTSLTIQCQVDSQVTMMFWYRQQPGQSLTLIATANQGSEATYESGFVIDKFPISRPNLTFSTLTVSNMSPEDSSIYLCSVEGTANTEAFFGQGTRLTVV.

This clone was seen once. V usage is TRBV27 and J usage is TRBJ2-5; tentatively, D is TRBD1 (6 bases). Trimming took off 8 bases at V and 11 bases at J, with 15 bases between the two ends. This CDR3 has 11 residues. Germline assignment: CDR1 MNHEY and CDR2 SMNVEV (reference sequence). The chain's CDR3 is CASRQAEEQYF. In nucleotides, the CDR3 is TGTGCCAGCCGACAGGCCGAAGAGCAGTACTTC.

This clone was picked up a small number of times. The chain uses TRBV18 and TRBJ2-2, with a weak D call TRBD2 (6 bases). CDR1 is KGHSH, CDR2 LQKENI, per germline. The CDR3 sequence is 12 residues long. CDR3 coding DNA: TGTGCAACGCGGGACTACACCGGGGAGCTGTTTTTT. It specifies CATRDYTGELFF.

This chain uses TRBV6-1 with TRBJ2-3; TRBD1 might be the D (6 bases). CDR3 length: 15 amino acids. The germline CDR1 and CDR2 sequences are MNHNS and SASEGT. Trimming stripped 7 bases from V and 0 bases from J, with 14 bases between. The CDR3 DNA is TGTGCCAGCAATCAGGGGTCAATAAGCACAGATACGCAGTATTTT. Translated, it gives CASNQGSISTDTQYF.

The chain is built from TRBV5-6 and TRBJ2-7; 7 positions agree with TRBD1. The CDR3 length is 13 residues. Germline CDR1 and CDR2: SGHDT and YYEEEE. J was trimmed by 3 bases and V by 4 bases; bases with no gene match: 4. CDR3 nucleotides: TGTGCCAGCAGCCTGGGACAGTTCTACGAGCAGTACTTC. It specifies CASSLGQFYEQYF.

The CDR3 loop is CASSLVQAGVEQYF. CDR3 nucleotides: TGTGCCAGCAGTTTGGTGCAGGCCGGGGTCGAGCAGTACTTC. The V and J genes are TRBV6-5 and TRBJ2-7; D perhaps matches TRBD2 (5 bases). V was clipped by 4 bases and J by 6 bases, with 16 bases between them. The germline V gene has CDR1 MNHEY and CDR2 SVGAGI. The CDR3 has 14 residues.

The V gene is TRBV4-2, the J gene TRBJ2-1, with TRBD1 identical over 10 bases. Trimming at V came to 4 bases and at J to 6 bases, leaving 9 bases not matched to a gene. The CDR3 runs 16 residues. CDR1 and CDR2 (germline): LGHNA, YNFKEQ. The DNA for the CDR3 is TGTGCCAGCAGCCTAGCCGGGACAGGGGATCGCAATGAGCAGTTCTTC. This codes for CASSLAGTGDRNEQFF.

V and J are TRBV5-1 and TRBJ2-7, with 9 bases fitting TRBD2. This CDR3 is built from 15 residues. The germline gives CDR1 SGHRS, CDR2 YFSETQ. J gave up 2 bases and V 4 bases, and 7 bases lay outside the gene matches. In nucleotides, the CDR3 is TGCGCCAGCAGCCCCCAGAGCGGGGGGACCTACGAGCAGTACTTC. Residues: CASSPQSGGTYEQYF.

This sequence joins TRBV28 and TRBJ1-2; D is unresolved. The CDR3 is 13 amino acids. CDR1 and CDR2 (germline): MDHEN, SYDVKM. Trimming shortened V by 6 bases and J by 3 bases, and 11 bases separated the two germline ends. The CDR3 loop reads CASSLDLDYGYTF. In DNA form, the CDR3 reads TGTGCCAGCAGCCTAGACCTAGACTATGGCTACACCTTC.

The sample holds a few counts of this clone. The chain links TRBV5-1 to TRBJ2-3; D unclear. Trimming shortened V by 2 bases and J by 5 bases, and 12 bases separated the two germline ends. The CDR3 spans 14 residues. Germline assignment: CDR1 SGHRS and CDR2 YFSETQ. The CDR3 reads CASSLAQTGDTQYF. CDR3 in DNA: TGCGCCAGCAGCTTAGCCCAGACTGGAGATACGCAGTATTTT.

This chain uses TRBV29-1 with TRBJ2-1, with TRBD1 matching 12 bases. The germline CDR1 and CDR2 sequences are SQVTM and ANQGSEA. This CDR3 has 13 amino acids. The J segment lost 7 bases and the V segment lost 7 bases, leaving 5 bases of the junction unmatched. In nucleotides, the CDR3 is TGCAGCGGCGGGACAGGGGGCCAAAATGAGCAGTTCTTC. It specifies CSGGTGGQNEQFF.

V gene TRBV2 combines with J gene TRBJ1-2, with D perhaps TRBD1 (5 bases). Trimming left V 0 bases short and J 7 bases short, with 12 bases between. The germline CDR1 and CDR2 sequences are SNHLY and FYNNEI. The CDR3 is 14 residues long. Here the CDR3 DNA reads TGTGCCAGCAGTGAAGCAGTAGGGGTAGGTGGCTACACCTTC. Its protein is CASSEAVGVGGYTF. Full variable domain (rest looked up from reference TRBV2 and TRBJ1-2): EPEVTQTPSHQVTQMGQEVILRCVPISNHLYFYWYRQILGQKVEFLVSFYNNEISEKSEIFDDQFSVERPDGSNFTLKIRSTKLEDSAMYFCASSEAVGVGGYTFGSGTRLTVV.

The chain joins TRBV5-4 to TRBJ2-1; weak D call: TRBD1 (5 bases). This CDR3 spans 15 amino acids. Germline-derived CDR1 and CDR2 are SGHNT and YYREEE (reference sequence). Trimming pared 4 bases from V and 9 bases from J, leaving 20 bases between. CDR3 sequence: CASSAPTVSQTEQFF. CDR3 sequence (DNA): TGTGCCAGCAGCGCGCCGACAGTGTCTCAAACTGAGCAGTTCTTC.

The chain recombines TRBV9 with TRBJ2-1; TRBD1 matches 9 bases. Germline trimming cut 4 bases from V and 1 base from J; bases unmatched to any gene: 3. The CDR3 is 15 residues long. The germline V gene has CDR1 SGDLS and CDR2 YYNGEE. CDR3 coding DNA: TGTGCCAGCAGCCCCGGGACAGGGTCCTACAATGAGCAGTTCTTC. Translating gives CASSPGTGSYNEQFF.

The chain is built from TRBV11-1 and TRBJ1-3; D unclear. The V gene's germline CDR1 is SGHAT and CDR2 FQDESV (reference sequence). The CDR3 extends over 14 amino acids. V lost 7 bases to trimming and J lost 1 base, with 11 bases between them. The CDR3 DNA reads as TGTGCCAGCACACCTCTCCTATCTGGAAACACCATATATTTT. It codes for CASTPLLSGNTIYF.

This rearrangement joins TRBV6-6 to TRBJ2-1; D call uncertain. Germline V gene sequence: CDR1 MNHNY, CDR2 SVGAGI (reference sequence). The CDR3 extends over 15 amino acids. Trimming stripped 5 bases from V and 0 bases from J, with 11 bases between. The CDR3 is CASSLSQSSYNEQFF. The CDR3 DNA is TGTGCCAGCAGTCTCTCACAGAGCTCCTACAATGAGCAGTTCTTC.

This chain joins TRBV28 and TRBJ1-1, with TRBD1 as a possible D gene (5 bases). V was clipped by 9 bases and J by 5 bases, with 16 bases between them. The germline V gene encodes CDR1 MDHEN and CDR2 SYDVKM. This CDR3 is built from 13 residues. The CDR3 here is CASYGQGGTEAFF. CDR3 sequence (DNA): TGTGCCAGTTACGGGCAGGGAGGAACTGAAGCTTTCTTT.

Of note for this clone: Germline and junction disagree at one end, which may indicate a read error. J is TRBJ2-5 and V is TRBV7-7; 10 bases agree with TRBD2. CDR1 and CDR2 from the germline V gene are SSHAT and FNYEAQ (reference sequence). This CDR3 has 19 amino acids. The CDR3 DNA reads TGTGCTAGCAGCTTACTCAGCGGTTCCAGCGGGAGGGCCCAAGAGACCCAGTACTTC. This encodes CASSLLSGSSGRAQETQYF.

The chain is built from TRBV4-2 and TRBJ2-7, with D possibly being TRBD1 (5 bases). Germline V gene data show CDR1 as LGHNA and CDR2 as YNFKEQ. The CDR3 spans 17 residues. Trimming cost V 1 base and J 3 bases, with 19 bases left between them. As DNA, the CDR3 is TGTGCCAGCAGCCAAGTTAGGGTATCGGACACCGGCTACGAGCAGTACTTC. Translated: CASSQVRVSDTGYEQYF.

The gene calls are TRBV7-6 and TRBJ2-3; D gene uncertain. Trimming removed 1 base from V and 6 bases from J, with 8 bases in between. The CDR3 runs 13 residues. The V gene's germline CDR1 is SGHVS and CDR2 FNYEAQ. The CDR3 loop reads CASSLGAFDTQYF. The CDR3 DNA follows: TGTGCCAGCAGCTTAGGAGCGTTCGATACGCAGTATTTT.

The chain is built from TRBV7-9 and TRBJ1-1, with 11 bases identical to TRBD1. The ends lost 5 bases at V and 6 bases at J; junction bases unmatched: 5. CDR3 length equals 14 residues. CDR1 and CDR2 (germline): SEHNR, FQNEAQ (reference sequence). The CDR3 reads CASSPGQGGSEAFF. The CDR3 DNA reads TGTGCCAGCAGCCCGGGACAGGGGGGGTCTGAAGCTTTCTTT. Filled out from reference TRBV7-9 and TRBJ1-1, the complete variable domain reads DTGVSQNPRHKITKRGQNVTFRCDPISEHNRLYWYRQTLGQGPEFLTYFQNEAQLEKSRLLSDRFSAERPKGSFSTLEIQRTEQGDSAMYLCASSPGQGGSEAFFGQGTRLTVV.

The count of this clone is one. CDR3 in amino acids: CASSYSDNEKLFF. Written as DNA, the CDR3 is TGTGCCAGCAGTTATAGTGATAATGAAAAACTGTTTTTT. The V call is TRBV6-5, the J call TRBJ1-4; D is uncertain. The CDR3 has 13 amino acids. With 3 bases removed from V and 4 bases from J, the gap between germline ends came to 6 bases. Per germline, CDR1 MNHEY and CDR2 SVGAGI.

Notes on this clone: This specimen includes other DNA sequences encoding the same CDR3. The chain has TRBV29-1 and TRBJ2-1; 15 bases align to TRBD2. Germline values: CDR1 SQVTM, CDR2 ANQGSEA. The CDR3 contains 15 residues. V dropped 6 bases and J dropped 6; count of bases not matched to a gene: 6. The CDR3 nucleotides are TGCAGCGTCGGACTAGCGGGAGGGCCCTTCAATGAGCAGTTCTTC. Its translation: CSVGLAGGPFNEQFF.

About this clone itself: One end of the junction is discordant with germline, which a read error may explain. The gene calls are TRBV7-9 and TRBJ2-7; 11 nucleotides align to TRBD2. The CDR3 spans 16 residues. Per the germline V gene, CDR1 is SEHNR and CDR2 is FQNEAQ (reference sequence). The CDR3 nucleotides read TGTTCCAGCAGCCCACCCACTAGCGGGGGCCTTTACGAGCAGTACTTC. Encoded protein: CSSSPPTSGGLYEQYF.

This chain uses TRBV6-1 with TRBJ2-2; perhaps TRBD1 as D (5 bases). CDR1 and CDR2 from the germline V gene are MNHNS and SASEGT. CDR3 size: 15 residues. V was pared by 0 bases and J by 4 bases, with 9 bases between. DNA for the CDR3: TGTGCCAGCAGTGAAGCCCGCCAGGGCACCGGGGAGCTGTTTTTT. Translated: CASSEARQGTGELFF.

J is TRBJ1-4 and V is TRBV2, with 7 bases fitting TRBD1. The V segment lost 6 bases and the J segment 7 bases; nucleotides outside the gene matches: 11. Germline values: CDR1 SNHLY, CDR2 FYNNEI. The CDR3 is made up of 15 amino acids. In DNA form, the CDR3 reads TGTGCCAGCAGAACATACAGGGGATTGAGTGAAAAACTGTTTTTT. Its translation is CASRTYRGLSEKLFF. Supplemented by reference TRBV2 and TRBJ1-4, the full variable domain reads EPEVTQTPSHQVTQMGQEVILRCVPISNHLYFYWYRQILGQKVEFLVSFYNNEISEKSEIFDDQFSVERPDGSNFTLKIRSTKLEDSAMYFCASRTYRGLSEKLFFGSGTQLSVL.